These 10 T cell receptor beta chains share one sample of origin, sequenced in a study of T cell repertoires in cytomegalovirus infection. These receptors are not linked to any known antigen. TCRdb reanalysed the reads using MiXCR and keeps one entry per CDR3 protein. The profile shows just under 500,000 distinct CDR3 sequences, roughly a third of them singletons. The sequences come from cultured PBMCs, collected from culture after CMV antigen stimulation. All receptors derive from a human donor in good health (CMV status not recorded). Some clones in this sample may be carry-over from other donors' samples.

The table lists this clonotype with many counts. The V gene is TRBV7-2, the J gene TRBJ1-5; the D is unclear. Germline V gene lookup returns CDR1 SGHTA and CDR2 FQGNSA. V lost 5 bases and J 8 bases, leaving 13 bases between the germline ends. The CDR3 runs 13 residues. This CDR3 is CASSVTGTEPQHF. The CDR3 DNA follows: TGTGCCAGCAGCGTAACCGGTACGGAGCCCCAGCATTTT.

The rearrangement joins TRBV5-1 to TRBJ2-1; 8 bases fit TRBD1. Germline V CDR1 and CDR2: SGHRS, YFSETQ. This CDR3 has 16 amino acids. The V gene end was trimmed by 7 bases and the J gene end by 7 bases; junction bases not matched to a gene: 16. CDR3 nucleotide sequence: TGCGCCAGCGACCCCCAGGGGGCGGGGTCTCAAAATGAGCAGTTCTTC. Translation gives CASDPQGAGSQNEQFF.

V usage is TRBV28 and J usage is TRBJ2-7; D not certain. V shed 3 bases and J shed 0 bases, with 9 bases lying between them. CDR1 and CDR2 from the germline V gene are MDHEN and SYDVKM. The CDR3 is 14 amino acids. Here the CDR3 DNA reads TGTGCCAGCAGTTTCGTCGGCGGCTCCTACGAGCAGTACTTC. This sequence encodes CASSFVGGSYEQYF.

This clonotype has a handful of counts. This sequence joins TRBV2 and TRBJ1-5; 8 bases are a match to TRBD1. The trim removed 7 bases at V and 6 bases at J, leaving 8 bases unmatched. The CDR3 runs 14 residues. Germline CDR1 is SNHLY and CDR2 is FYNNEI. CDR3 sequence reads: CASIGDRRGQPQHF. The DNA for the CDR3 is TGTGCCAGCATCGGGGACAGGCGCGGTCAGCCCCAGCATTTT.

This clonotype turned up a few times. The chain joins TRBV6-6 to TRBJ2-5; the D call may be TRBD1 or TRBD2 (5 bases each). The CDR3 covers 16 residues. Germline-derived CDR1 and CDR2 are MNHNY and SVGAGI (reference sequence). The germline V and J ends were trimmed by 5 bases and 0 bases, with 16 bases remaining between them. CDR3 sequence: CASSPSDRGYQETQYF. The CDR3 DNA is TGTGCCAGCAGTCCGAGCGACAGAGGGTACCAAGAGACCCAGTACTTC.

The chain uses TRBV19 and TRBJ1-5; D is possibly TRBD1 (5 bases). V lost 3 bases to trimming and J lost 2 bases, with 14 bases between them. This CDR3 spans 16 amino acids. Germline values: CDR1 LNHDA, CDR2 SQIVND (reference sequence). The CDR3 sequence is CASSMWQGGGNQPQHF. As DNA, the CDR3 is TGTGCCAGTAGTATGTGGCAGGGAGGCGGCAATCAGCCCCAGCATTTT. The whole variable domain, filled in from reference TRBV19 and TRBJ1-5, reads DGGITQSPKYLFRKEGQNVTLSCEQNLNHDAMYWYRQDPGQGLRLIYYSQIVNDFQKGDIAEGYSVSREKKESFPLTVTSAQKNPTAFYLCASSMWQGGGNQPQHFGDGTRLSIL.

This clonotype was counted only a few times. The DNA for the CDR3 is TGTGCCAGCAGCTTCGGGACGGGGAACACTGAAGCTTTCTTT. It yields the protein CASSFGTGNTEAFF. V and J are TRBV7-6 and TRBJ1-1; D is possibly TRBD1 (5 bases). Germline values: CDR1 SGHVS, CDR2 FNYEAQ. Trimming shortened V by 3 bases and J by 1 base, and 9 bases separated the two germline ends. This CDR3 comprises 14 residues.

The CDR3 nucleotides read TGTGCCAGCAGTCGGACAGGGGCGATGACAGATACGCAGTATTTT. This codes for CASSRTGAMTDTQYF. The chain combines TRBV6-5 with TRBJ2-3, with 9 bases lining up with TRBD1. CDR3 length equals 15 residues. V was pared by 5 bases and J by 3 bases, with 6 bases of the junction left unmatched. CDR1 is MNHEY, CDR2 SVGAGI, per germline.

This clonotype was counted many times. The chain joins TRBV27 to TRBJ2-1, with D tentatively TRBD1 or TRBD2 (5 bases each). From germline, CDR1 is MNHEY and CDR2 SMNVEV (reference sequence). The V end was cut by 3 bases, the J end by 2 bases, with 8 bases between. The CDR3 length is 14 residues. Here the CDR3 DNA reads TGTGCCAGCAGTTTCTCGGGGCCCTACAATGAGCAGTTCTTC. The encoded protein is CASSFSGPYNEQFF.

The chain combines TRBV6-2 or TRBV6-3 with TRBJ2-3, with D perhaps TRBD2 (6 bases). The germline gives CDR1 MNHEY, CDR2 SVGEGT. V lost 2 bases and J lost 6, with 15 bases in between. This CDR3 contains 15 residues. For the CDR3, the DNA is TGTGCCAGCAGTTACCCCGGGAGCCTGGGGGATACGCAGTATTTT. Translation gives CASSYPGSLGDTQYF.